Below are 21 T cell receptor beta chains sequenced from a single sample in a study of T cells in Graves' hyperthyroidism and ophthalmopathy. RNA transcripts were the template for amplifying TCR beta CDR3 regions. HTBI primers were employed in a first-round RT-PCR of the TCR CDR3. TCRdb reanalysed the multiplex PCR reads using MiXCR and keeps one entry per CDR3 protein. The sample holds about 600,000 distinct CDR3 sequences; approximately 14% are singletons and the top ten take approximately 13%. The sample consisted of blood. These receptors were collected from a woman aged 45-60 years with Graves' ophthalmopathy.

This clonotype was seen repeatedly, ten times or more. The chain combines TRBV5-1 with TRBJ2-2; no clear D gene. The CDR3 has 13 amino acids. V was cut by 4 bases and J by 0 bases, with 4 bases left in between. Germline CDR1 SGHRS, CDR2 YFSETQ. This chain's CDR3 is CASSNSNTGELFF. The CDR3 DNA follows: TGCGCCAGCAGCAACTCGAACACCGGGGAGCTGTTTTTT. Looking up the rest from reference TRBV5-1 and TRBJ2-2 gives the full variable domain: KAGVTQTPRYLIKTRGQQVTLSCSPISGHRSVSWYQQTPGQGLQFLFEYFSETQRNKGNFPGRFSGRQFSNSRSEMNVSTLELGDSALYLCASSNSNTGELFFGEGSRLTVL.

This clonotype has a count of ten or more. This chain connects TRBV20-1 to TRBJ2-1, with 11 nucleotides matching TRBD2. The CDR3 is 15 amino acids. Germline-derived CDR1 and CDR2 are DFQATT and SNEGSKA (reference sequence). J gave up 3 bases and V 5 bases, and 6 bases lay outside the gene matches. The CDR3 protein is CSADRLAGNYNEQFF. CDR3 DNA: TGCAGTGCTGACAGACTAGCGGGGAACTACAATGAGCAGTTCTTC.

Ten or more counts support this clonotype. The V and J genes are TRBV3-1 and TRBJ1-1; unclear D gene. Germline CDR1 and CDR2: LGHDT and YNNKEL (reference sequence). Trimming shortened V by 1 base and J by 7 bases, and 4 bases separated the two germline ends. There are 11 residues in the CDR3. Here the CDR3 DNA reads TGTGCCAGCAGCCAAGTGGATGAAGCTTTCTTT. Its protein product is CASSQVDEAFF.

The CDR3 loop reads CASSLGLLADSYNEQFF. The DNA for the CDR3 is TGCGCCAGCAGCTTAGGCCTACTAGCGGACTCCTACAATGAGCAGTTCTTC. The genes are TRBV4-3 and TRBJ2-1; 8 bases agree with TRBD2. The CDR3 runs to 17 residues. Germline V lookup: CDR1 LGHNA, CDR2 YSLEER. V was pared by 5 bases and J by 0 bases, with 9 bases of the junction left unmatched.

V usage is TRBV24-1 and J usage is TRBJ2-7, with D tentatively TRBD1 (6 bases). CDR1 is KGHDR and CDR2 is SFDVKD in the germline V gene. CDR3 length equals 16 residues. The ends were cut back, 4 bases at V and 1 base at J, with 16 bases in the middle. CDR3 in DNA: TGTGCCACCAGTGAGTCCGGGACACGGGCTTCCTACGAGCAGTACTTC. It translates to CATSESGTRASYEQYF.

This clonotype was picked up a small number of times. The chain links TRBV7-9 to TRBJ1-1; D is perhaps TRBD1 (6 bases). CDR1 SEHNR and CDR2 FQNEAQ come from the germline V gene (reference sequence). Trimming took 5 bases from V and 2 from J, leaving 15 bases between them. The CDR3 loop spans 15 amino acids. The CDR3 coding sequence is TGTGCCAGCAGCACATCGGGGGGGCAAAACACTGAAGCTTTCTTT. Translated: CASSTSGGQNTEAFF. Supplemented by reference TRBV7-9 and TRBJ1-1, the full variable domain reads DTGVSQNPRHKITKRGQNVTFRCDPISEHNRLYWYRQTLGQGPEFLTYFQNEAQLEKSRLLSDRFSAERPKGSFSTLEIQRTEQGDSAMYLCASSTSGGQNTEAFFGQGTRLTVV.

The CDR3 loop reads CASSEEQGYGYTF. As DNA, the CDR3 is TGTGCCAGCAGTGAAGAACAGGGCTATGGCTACACCTTC. The chain has TRBV2 and TRBJ1-2, with TRBD1 as a possible D gene (6 bases). Germline loops: CDR1 SNHLY, CDR2 FYNNEI. V was clipped by 1 base and J by 4 bases, with 7 bases between them. CDR3 length: 13 residues.

This clonotype showed up just once. This sequence joins TRBV2 and TRBJ1-1; TRBD1 might be the D (5 bases). This CDR3 comprises 15 residues. Trimming left V 2 bases short and J 0 bases short, with 10 bases between. Germline-derived CDR1 and CDR2 are SNHLY and FYNNEI. Here the CDR3 reads CASSEQGTMNTEAFF. CDR3 nucleotides: TGTGCCAGCAGTGAACAGGGTACTATGAACACTGAAGCTTTCTTT.

The chain carries TRBV28 and TRBJ2-2; tentatively, D is TRBD1 (6 bases). The CDR3 totals 14 residues. The germline gives CDR1 MDHEN, CDR2 SYDVKM. V was pared by 5 bases and J by 7 bases, with 14 bases between. The CDR3 nucleotides are TGTGCCAGCAGTGCCTGGACAGCGGTCGGGGAGCTGTTTTTT. Translation gives CASSAWTAVGELFF.

This clonotype was recorded many times. This chain joins TRBV20-1 and TRBJ1-4, with 7 bases matching TRBD1. V trimming: 6 bases; J trimming: 0 bases; junction bases outside the gene matches: 4. Germline assignment: CDR1 DFQATT and CDR2 SNEGSKA (reference sequence). This CDR3 contains 14 residues. In nucleotides, the CDR3 is TGCAGTGCGGGGCAGGGGGCAACTAATGAAAAACTGTTTTTT. Protein sequence: CSAGQGATNEKLFF.

This clonotype was seen ten or more times. The rearrangement joins TRBV6-1 to TRBJ2-7; TRBD2 matches at 7 bases. V lost 7 bases and J lost 3; bases outside the gene matches: 0. CDR1 MNHNS and CDR2 SASEGT come from the germline V gene. This CDR3 has 11 amino acids. As DNA, the CDR3 is TGTGCCAGCACTAGCGGCTACGAGCAGTACTTC. This codes for CASTSGYEQYF.

This clonotype was detected ten times or more. V usage is TRBV10-3 and J usage is TRBJ1-1, with TRBD1 as a possible D gene (5 bases). The CDR3 runs 13 residues. The V gene's germline CDR1 is ENHRY and CDR2 SYGVKD. Deletions cut 7 bases from V and 4 bases from J, with 13 bases between. The CDR3 DNA is TGTGCCATCAACCCCACGGGGGGCACTGAAGCTTTCTTT. Translating it yields CAINPTGGTEAFF.

V usage is TRBV14 and J usage is TRBJ2-5; 16 nucleotides align to TRBD2. Germline V lookup: CDR1 SGHDN, CDR2 FVKESK. J lost 0 bases, V lost 1 base, and 11 bases had no gene match. The CDR3 spans 21 residues. The CDR3 DNA is TGTGCCAGCAGCCAAGTACCGGGACTAGCGGGAGGGCCCGGGTACCAAGAGACCCAGTACTTC. This gives the protein CASSQVPGLAGGPGYQETQYF. The full variable domain, in which reference TRBV14 and TRBJ2-5 provide the parts outside the CDR3, is EAGVTQFPSHSVIEKGQTVTLRCDPISGHDNLYWYRRVMGKEIKFLLHFVKESKQDESGMPNNRFLAERTGGTYSTLKVQPAELEDSGVYFCASSQVPGLAGGPGYQETQYFGPGTRLLVL.

This clonotype was picked up many times. The chain recombines TRBV20-1 with TRBJ1-6; no firm D call. The length of the CDR3 is 13 residues. Germline loops: CDR1 DFQATT, CDR2 SNEGSKA (reference sequence). The V gene lost 3 bases and the J gene lost 6 bases, with 9 bases spanning the gap. The CDR3 sequence is CSARGVINSPLHF. CDR3 bases: TGCAGTGCTAGGGGTGTGATTAATTCACCCCTCCACTTT.

A few counts support this clonotype. The rearrangement joins TRBV4-3 to TRBJ2-7; D possibly corresponds to TRBD2 (5 bases). This CDR3 comprises 18 residues. The ends were cut back, 0 bases at V and 2 bases at J, with 20 bases in the middle. The germline V gene encodes CDR1 LGHNA and CDR2 YSLEER. For the CDR3, the DNA is TGCGCCAGCAGCCAAGATGCTGCGGGCGACGGACCTCCCTACGAGCAGTACTTC. Protein sequence: CASSQDAAGDGPPYEQYF.

Written as DNA, the CDR3 is TGTGCCAGCAGCCCCGACAGAAGAAACACCATATATTTT. This gives the protein CASSPDRRNTIYF. This chain links TRBV7-9 with TRBJ1-3, with D maybe TRBD1 (5 bases). This CDR3 spans 13 amino acids. CDR1 SEHNR and CDR2 FQNEAQ come from the germline V gene (reference sequence). V lost 5 bases and J lost 5, with 10 bases in between.

The V call is TRBV12-3 or TRBV12-4, the J call TRBJ2-3; D remains ambiguous. CDR3 size: 13 residues. V gave up 6 bases and J gave up 7 bases, with 14 bases separating them. The CDR3 protein is CASRPGFSYTQYF. CDR3 coding DNA: TGTGCCAGCAGGCCGGGCTTTTCTTATACGCAGTATTTT.

This clonotype was observed at least ten times. The gene calls are TRBV15 and TRBJ1-6; D remains unclear. Per germline, CDR1 LNHNV and CDR2 YYDKDF (reference sequence). The CDR3 runs 14 residues. V was clipped by 0 bases and J by 7 bases, with 7 bases between them. The CDR3 DNA reads TGTGCCACCAGCAGAGATATTGGGAATTCACCCCTCCACTTT. It is translated as CATSRDIGNSPLHF.

This clonotype came up a few times. This chain joins TRBV30 and TRBJ2-7; 9 bases match TRBD2. The CDR3 sequence is 17 residues long. The germline gives CDR1 GTSNPN, CDR2 SVGIG (reference sequence). Trimming at V came to 0 bases and at J to 3 bases, leaving 12 bases not matched to a gene. The CDR3: CAWSVAFGGGRDYEQYF. The CDR3, as DNA: TGTGCCTGGAGTGTAGCGTTTGGTGGCGGGAGGGACTACGAGCAGTACTTC.

This clonotype was observed a handful of times. A much larger clone lies a single base off, so this may be a read error. CDR3: CASSFTGAGETQYF. For the CDR3, the DNA is TGTGCCAGCAGTTTCACCGGGGCGGGGGAGACCCAGTACTTC. V and J are TRBV28 and TRBJ2-5; D perhaps matches TRBD2 (6 bases). The CDR3 is 14 residues long. Between the trimmed V and J ends, which lost 3 bases and 5 bases, there was a span of 13 bases. Germline V gene sequence: CDR1 MDHEN, CDR2 SYDVKM.

The chain couples TRBV19 to TRBJ1-5, with no clear D. This CDR3 spans 14 amino acids. Deletions cut 3 bases from V and 4 bases from J, with 10 bases between. Germline values: CDR1 LNHDA, CDR2 SQIVND (reference sequence). The CDR3 DNA follows: TGTGCCAGTAGTATGGGGAGCAGGAATCAGCCCCAGCATTTT. As protein: CASSMGSRNQPQHF.